This TCR beta chain originates from a study of blood T cell repertoires in COVID-19. The germline V gene encodes CDR1 SGHDT and CDR2 YYEEEE. The CDR3 is made up of 12 amino acids. With 2 bases clipped from V and 7 bases from J, the junction kept 2 bases outside the gene matches. Authors' analysis steps: Estimation of nucleated cell counts relied on the amplification of reference gene primers. TCRdb's copy holds only in-frame clones and misses some; the assay was immunoSEQ multiplex PCR. V and J calls plus clone size are reproduced from that table; the DNA served to infer D and trimming. Of around 110,000 clones listed, about 90% are singletons.

The receptor comes from a man aged 40-50 years with active or convalescent COVID-19. The material sequenced was peripheral blood. The rearrangement joins TRBV5-6 to TRBJ1-2; 7 bases agree with TRBD1. The CDR3 protein is CASSLRGLGYTF. The DNA for the CDR3 is TGTGCCAGCAGCTTAAGGGGGCTTGGCTACACCTTC.